These T cell receptor beta chains were read from a single sample in a study of cytomegalovirus exposure and HLA in healthy donors. Produced via immunoSEQ multiplex PCR; TCRdb's table is partial and in-frame only. The table lists about 220,000 clones, 82% of them singletons, with 5% to 6.5% in the top ten. The sample consisted of PBMCs. The receptors here all came from a woman in her thirties or forties in good health and CMV-seropositive. CDR3s include the opening cysteine and the closing phenylalanine or tryptophan. The order of the fields is D gene, J gene, CDR3 length, V gene, clone size, CDR3 protein, CDR3 DNA. D genes are given only for firm matches. Some rows mark clone size as missing; the rest say once, few, many or name a class of expanded clone.

D: TRBD2
J: TRBJ2-1
length: 16
V: TRBV11-2
size: -
CDR3: CASSGRSGGRGNEQFF
DNA: TGTGCCAGCAGCGGACGATCGGGGGGGCGGGGCAATGAGCAGTTCTTC

D: TRBD1
J: TRBJ2-4
length: 16
V: TRBV15
size: few
CDR3: CATRGPEGAAKNIQYF
DNA: TGTGCCACCCGAGGGCCAGAGGGGGCGGCCAAAAACATTCAGTACTTC

D: -
J: TRBJ2-1
length: 12
V: TRBV7-9
size: -
CDR3: CASSLTEGEQFF
DNA: TGTGCCAGCAGCTTAACAGAGGGTGAGCAGTTCTTC

D: TRBD1
J: TRBJ2-2
length: 15
V: TRBV11-2
size: -
CDR3: CASIAQGAGTGELFF
DNA: TGTGCCAGCATCGCACAGGGGGCAGGCACCGGGGAGCTGTTTTTT

D: TRBD1
J: TRBJ1-2
length: 15
V: TRBV27
size: -
CDR3: CASSLVVAGGDGYTF
DNA: TGTGCCAGCAGTTTAGTCGTTGCAGGGGGCGATGGCTACACCTTC

D: -
J: TRBJ1-1
length: 14
V: TRBV29-1
size: -
CDR3: CSVGGLRVNTEAFF
DNA: TGCAGCGTTGGGGGTTTGAGGGTGAACACTGAAGCTTTCTTT

D: -
J: TRBJ1-6
length: 16
V: TRBV11-3
size: -
CDR3: CASSLSGDALNSPLHF
DNA: TGTGCCAGCAGCTTAAGCGGGGATGCGCTAAATTCACCCCTCCACTTT

D: -
J: TRBJ2-1
length: 15
V: TRBV11-2
size: -
CDR3: CASSTRLPAYNEQFF
DNA: TGTGCCAGCAGCACCAGACTACCCGCCTACAATGAGCAGTTCTTC

D: TRBD1
J: TRBJ1-6
length: 14
V: TRBV6-6
size: -
CDR3: CASSNWDSNSPLHF
DNA: TGTGCCAGCAGTAATTGGGACAGTAACTCACCCCTCCACTTT

D: -
J: TRBJ1-3
length: 14
V: TRBV7-3
size: -
CDR3: CASSFRSSGNTIYF
DNA: TGTGCCAGCAGCTTTAGGAGCTCTGGAAACACCATATATTTT

D: -
J: TRBJ2-2
length: 14
V: TRBV7-3
size: -
CDR3: CATKERPNTGELFF
DNA: TGTGCCACCAAGGAGCGACCGAACACCGGGGAGCTGTTTTTT

D: -
J: TRBJ1-4
length: 13
V: TRBV30
size: -
CDR3: CAWSVGGNEKLFF
DNA: TGTGCCTGGAGTGTTGGCGGGAATGAAAAACTGTTTTTT

D: -
J: TRBJ1-1
length: 14
V: TRBV6-5
size: -
CDR3: CASSLRPMNTEAFF
DNA: TGTGCCAGCAGCCTCAGGCCTATGAACACTGAAGCTTTCTTT

D: TRBD1
J: TRBJ2-6
length: 18
V: TRBV27
size: -
CDR3: CASSGPGQGISGANVLTF
DNA: TGTGCCAGCAGTGGTCCGGGACAGGGGATCTCTGGGGCCAACGTCCTGACTTTC

D: TRBD2
J: TRBJ2-7
length: 16
V: TRBV4-2
size: -
CDR3: CASSQTSGGALYEQYF
DNA: TGTGCCAGCAGCCAAACTAGCGGGGGGGCCCTCTACGAGCAGTACTTC

D: -
J: TRBJ1-2
length: 18
V: TRBV7-9
size: -
CDR3: CASSSPPFRKGLFYGYTF
DNA: TGTGCCAGCAGCTCACCCCCCTTTCGGAAGGGGCTGTTCTATGGCTACACCTTC

D: -
J: TRBJ2-2
length: 16
V: TRBV7-9
size: few
CDR3: CASSPQGRLGTGELFF
DNA: TGTGCCAGCAGTCCACAGGGACGCCTTGGAACCGGGGAGCTGTTTTTT

D: -
J: TRBJ2-1
length: 15
V: TRBV5-6
size: -
CDR3: CASSRKRSSYNEQFF
DNA: TGTGCCAGCAGCCGCAAGCGGAGCTCCTACAATGAGCAGTTCTTC

D: -
J: TRBJ1-1
length: 14
V: TRBV6-5
size: -
CDR3: CASSEGDMNTEAFF
DNA: TGTGCCAGCAGTGAAGGCGACATGAACACTGAAGCTTTCTTT

D: -
J: TRBJ2-1
length: 16
V: TRBV7-2
size: -
CDR3: CASSLASRGPYNEQFF
DNA: TGTGCCAGCAGCTTAGCGTCCAGGGGCCCCTACAATGAGCAGTTCTTC

D: -
J: TRBJ1-4
length: 12
V: TRBV10-1
size: -
CDR3: CASSSTNEKLFF
DNA: TGCGCCAGCTCGTCAACTAATGAAAAACTGTTTTTT

D: TRBD1
J: TRBJ1-5
length: 14
V: TRBV6-1
size: -
CDR3: CASSQQGASQPQHF
DNA: TGTGCCAGCAGTCAACAGGGGGCGAGTCAGCCCCAGCATTTT

D: TRBD1
J: TRBJ1-2
length: 14
V: TRBV18
size: few
CDR3: CASSPGQGASGYTF
DNA: TGTGCCAGCTCACCGGGACAGGGGGCGAGTGGCTACACCTTC

D: -
J: TRBJ2-5
length: 15
V: TRBV7-2
size: -
CDR3: CASSLVARRQETQYF
DNA: TGTGCCAGCAGCTTAGTGGCTAGGAGACAAGAGACCCAGTACTTC

D: -
J: TRBJ1-1
length: 13
V: TRBV29-1
size: -
CDR3: CSESRGGNTEAFF
DNA: TGCAGCGAGAGCAGGGGTGGGAACACTGAAGCTTTCTTT

D: TRBD1
J: TRBJ1-2
length: 15
V: TRBV7-8
size: -
CDR3: CASSVGGQANYGYTF
DNA: TGTGCCAGCAGCGTGGGTGGACAGGCTAACTATGGCTACACCTTC

D: -
J: TRBJ1-3
length: 11
V: TRBV30
size: -
CDR3: CAWRSGNTIYF
DNA: TGTGCCTGGAGGTCAGGAAACACCATATATTTT

D: TRBD1
J: TRBJ1-2
length: 16
V: TRBV4-1
size: few
CDR3: CASSPRQGADLYGYTF
DNA: TGCGCCAGCAGCCCACGACAGGGGGCGGACCTCTATGGCTACACCTTC

D: TRBD2
J: TRBJ2-1
length: 16
V: TRBV7-6
size: -
CDR3: CASQRALAVSYNEQFF
DNA: TGTGCCAGCCAGCGCGCCCTAGCGGTCTCCTACAATGAGCAGTTCTTC

D: -
J: TRBJ2-1
length: 16
V: TRBV19
size: -
CDR3: CASSIMGQRPYNEQFF
DNA: TGTGCCAGTAGTATAATGGGCCAAAGGCCGTACAATGAGCAGTTCTTC

D: -
J: TRBJ1-5
length: 15
V: TRBV12-2
size: -
CDR3: CASRLAGTGNQPQHF
DNA: TGTGCAAGTCGCTTAGCGGGGACAGGCAATCAGCCCCAGCATTTT

D: TRBD1
J: TRBJ1-5
length: 13
V: TRBV10-3
size: -
CDR3: CAIGDSSNQPQHF
DNA: TGTGCCATCGGGGACAGTAGCAATCAGCCCCAGCATTTT

D: -
J: TRBJ1-2
length: 15
V: TRBV6-6
size: once
CDR3: CASSPPAGLGYGYTF
DNA: TGTGCCAGCAGTCCCCCAGCAGGGCTAGGCTATGGCTACACCTTC

D: TRBD2
J: TRBJ2-3
length: 15
V: TRBV4-2
size: -
CDR3: CASSGREVGTDTQYF
DNA: TGTGCCAGCAGTGGACGGGAGGTGGGCACAGATACGCAGTATTTT

D: -
J: TRBJ1-5
length: 15
V: TRBV15
size: -
CDR3: CATSRYGGVNQPQHF
DNA: TGTGCCACCAGCCGCTACGGGGGGGTGAATCAGCCCCAGCATTTT

D: -
J: TRBJ1-6
length: 14
V: TRBV10-3
size: -
CDR3: CAITPTGDNSPLHF
DNA: TGTGCCATCACGCCCACGGGAGATAATTCACCCCTCCACTTT

D: TRBD1
J: TRBJ2-1
length: 16
V: TRBV9
size: -
CDR3: CASSVRGDRGLDEQFF
DNA: TGTGCCAGCAGCGTACGGGGGGACAGGGGGTTGGATGAGCAGTTCTTC

D: -
J: TRBJ2-7
length: 14
V: TRBV10-3
size: -
CDR3: CAITDVLVRYEQYF
DNA: TGTGCCATCACCGACGTTTTGGTCAGGTACGAGCAGTACTTC

D: -
J: TRBJ2-6
length: 16
V: TRBV10-3
size: -
CDR3: CAISVISEAGANVLTF
DNA: TGTGCCATCAGTGTAATTTCAGAGGCTGGGGCCAACGTCCTGACTTTC

D: TRBD2
J: TRBJ2-1
length: 16
V: TRBV5-4
size: few
CDR3: CASSYTSGAIYNEQFF
DNA: TGTGCCAGCAGTTACACTAGCGGGGCGATATACAATGAGCAGTTCTTC

D: -
J: TRBJ1-2
length: 15
V: TRBV4-1
size: -
CDR3: CASSQDRTRWDGYTF
DNA: TGCGCCAGCAGCCAAGATAGGACACGGTGGGATGGCTACACCTTC

D: -
J: TRBJ2-3
length: 16
V: TRBV9
size: -
CDR3: CASSVAGGLTGDTQYF
DNA: TGTGCCAGCAGCGTAGCTGGGGGATTGACAGGAGATACGCAGTATTTT

D: TRBD2
J: TRBJ2-5
length: 18
V: TRBV7-6
size: -
CDR3: CASSLFVASGSYGETQYF
DNA: TGTGCCAGCAGCTTATTTGTGGCTAGCGGGAGTTATGGAGAGACCCAGTACTTC

D: -
J: TRBJ1-5
length: 13
V: TRBV30
size: -
CDR3: CAWSVETFQPQHF
DNA: TGTGCCTGGAGTGTAGAGACTTTCCAGCCCCAGCATTTT

D: -
J: TRBJ2-7
length: 12
V: TRBV5-1
size: -
CDR3: CASSGSGYEQYF
DNA: TGCGCCAGCAGCGGTAGCGGCTACGAGCAGTACTTC

D: TRBD1
J: TRBJ1-1
length: 16
V: TRBV7-3
size: -
CDR3: CASSLTGGLMNTEAFF
DNA: TGTGCCAGCAGCTTAACAGGGGGCCTCATGAACACTGAAGCTTTCTTT

D: TRBD1
J: TRBJ1-1
length: 13
V: TRBV2
size: few
CDR3: CASSRDSHTEAFF
DNA: TGTGCCAGCAGTCGGGACAGCCACACTGAAGCTTTCTTT

D: -
J: TRBJ2-1
length: 13
V: TRBV7-3
size: -
CDR3: CASSAGRYNEQFF
DNA: TGTGCCAGCAGCGCGGGACGGTACAATGAGCAGTTCTTC

D: TRBD1
J: TRBJ1-1
length: 13
V: TRBV9
size: -
CDR3: CASSVGQGGYAFF
DNA: TGTGCCAGCAGCGTAGGACAGGGTGGATATGCTTTCTTT

D: -
J: TRBJ1-1
length: 14
V: TRBV7-7
size: -
CDR3: CASSPEMINTEAFF
DNA: TGTGCTAGCAGCCCGGAGATGATAAACACTGAAGCTTTCTTT